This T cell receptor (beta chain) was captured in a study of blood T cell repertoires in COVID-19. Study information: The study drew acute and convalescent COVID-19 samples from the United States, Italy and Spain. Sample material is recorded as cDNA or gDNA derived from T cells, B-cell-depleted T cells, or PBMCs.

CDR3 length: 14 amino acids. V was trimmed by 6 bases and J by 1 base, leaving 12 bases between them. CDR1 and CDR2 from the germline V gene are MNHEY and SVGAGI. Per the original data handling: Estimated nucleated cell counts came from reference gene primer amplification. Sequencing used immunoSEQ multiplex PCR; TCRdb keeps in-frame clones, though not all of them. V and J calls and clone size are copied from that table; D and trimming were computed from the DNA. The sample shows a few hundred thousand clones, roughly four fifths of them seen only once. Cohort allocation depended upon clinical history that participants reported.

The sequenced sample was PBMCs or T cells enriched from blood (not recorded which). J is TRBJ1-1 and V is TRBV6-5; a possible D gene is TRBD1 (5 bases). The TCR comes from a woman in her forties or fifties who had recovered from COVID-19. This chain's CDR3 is CASRLGRANTEAFF. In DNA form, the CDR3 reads TGTGCCAGCAGGCTAGGCAGGGCGAACACTGAAGCTTTCTTT.